This T cell receptor (beta chain) was sequenced for a study of cytomegalovirus exposure and HLA in healthy donors (dated by TCRdb to about 2017). Background for the entire study: The 650 to 800 repertoires of the first cohort and the 120 validation repertoires were produced on the same platform, according to a later analysis. A separate validation cohort of roughly 110 different subjects was used in addition to the roughly 670-subject first cohort. The study aimed to test whether signatures of past pathogen exposure could be identified by cataloging public T cell receptors. To predict cytomegalovirus infection status, the study combined high-throughput TCR immunosequencing, statistical association of individual TCRs with disease status, and machine learning. Summary of the overall study and its limitations: It was suggested by the authors that the approach could potentially be generalized to other disease states and immunological phenotypes. All 120 or so repertoires were used to score co-occurrence in the validation cohort in a later analysis, because that analysis had no HLA typing for the cohort. In a later analysis, TCRs clustered in the first cohort were found to also tend to co-occur in the approximately 120 validation repertoires, with 94% of cluster scores above 0. In both the original and validation cohorts, the classifier was reported to diagnose cytomegalovirus status with high specificity and sensitivity. In vitro tests confirmed that a few of the cytomegalovirus-associated TCR beta chains recognize cytomegalovirus antigens. In the study, about 150 TCR beta chains were listed as associated with cytomegalovirus. Most TCR sequences were seen in very few donors, while some public TCRs were found in many individuals.

Library generation was performed with the immunoSEQ multiplex PCR assay. As for how the authors treated the data: To diagnose cytomegalovirus status from the catalog of TCR beta chain sequences, a statistical classification framework was built. Sourced from immuneACCESS, this table was stored by TCRdb with only in-frame sequences that have V and J called. A share of the clones is absent; for the studies checked, an unresolved V gene accounts for under half, and the remainder has no known explanation. V and J calls and clone size are given by that table; D and trimming were obtained from the DNA. The sample contains over 200,000 clones, 83% of them found a single time. 4.5% to 6% of the sample is held by the ten biggest clonotypes. The germline V gene supplies CDR1 LGHNA and CDR2 YNFKEQ. V lost 4 bases and J lost 0 bases; the stretch between them is 10 bases long. The CDR3 goes from the cysteine to the phenylalanine over 15 residues. Just the 45-base CDR3 DNA is kept, in frame starting at base 1.

The donors were included in the validation cohort of roughly 130 subjects, a group kept apart from the roughly 670-subject first cohort. Of note for this clone: Its antigen target is currently unknown. Per-nucleotide qualities are absent, and no much larger clonotype sits a single base away.

The specimen sequenced was PBMCs. The receptor was isolated from a woman aged 18-29 years in good health and CMV-seronegative. The sequence links TRBV4-2 to TRBJ1-3; perhaps TRBD1 is the D gene, with 5 bases matching. This receptor has the CDR3 CASSPDTRSGNTIYF. In nucleotide form, the sequence is TGTGCCAGCAGCCCGGACACCCGCTCTGGAAACACCATATATTTT.